The present T cell receptor beta chain was sequenced within a study of CD8+ T cells in alopecia areata. Extraction of RNA preceded its reverse transcription into cDNA, which served as the sequencing template. TCRdb's table, derived via immunoSEQ multiplex PCR, lists solely in-frame clones and lacks some. There are about 140,000 clones in the sample; roughly 50% occur only once, and more than 4.5% lies in the top ten. A word on this clone: What it recognizes is unknown.

Germline V gene data show CDR1 as MGHRA and CDR2 as YSYEKL. Between the trimmed V and J ends, which lost 1 base and 1 base, there was a span of 7 bases. This CDR3 has 14 residues. The study, taken as a whole, reports: The study found TCR sharing across patients less clear than in mice, possibly for HLA reasons. Lesional tissue from the scalp (especially in alopecia totalis/universalis) showed higher clonality than normal scalp.

Starting from PBMCs, sorting isolated CD4+ and CD8+ T cells. V gene TRBV4-1 combines with J gene TRBJ1-1; D gene ambiguous. The sequencing input was CD4+ T cells sorted from blood. This clonotype originated in a human donor in good health. The CDR3 bases are TGCGCCAGCAGCCAAGCGGCCCCGAACACTGAAGCTTTCTTT. Translating it yields CASSQAAPNTEAFF.